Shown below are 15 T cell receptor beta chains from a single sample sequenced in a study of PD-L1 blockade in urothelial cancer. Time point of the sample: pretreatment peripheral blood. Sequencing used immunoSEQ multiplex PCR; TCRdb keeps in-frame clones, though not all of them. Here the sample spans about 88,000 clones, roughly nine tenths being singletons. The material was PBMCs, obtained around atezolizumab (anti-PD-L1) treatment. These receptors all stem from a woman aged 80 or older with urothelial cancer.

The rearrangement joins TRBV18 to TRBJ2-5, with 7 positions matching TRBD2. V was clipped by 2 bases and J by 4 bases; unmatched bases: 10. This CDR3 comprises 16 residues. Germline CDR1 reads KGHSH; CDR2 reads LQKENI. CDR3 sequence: CASSPFGRGRGETQYF. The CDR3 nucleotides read TGTGCCAGCTCACCATTTGGACGGGGGAGGGGAGAGACCCAGTACTTC.

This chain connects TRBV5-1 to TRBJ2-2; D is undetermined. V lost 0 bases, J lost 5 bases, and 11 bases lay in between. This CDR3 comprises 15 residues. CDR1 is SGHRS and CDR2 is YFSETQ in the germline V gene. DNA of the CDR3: TGCGCCAGCAGCTTGGGGCAGCTAGGAACCGGGGAGCTGTTTTTT. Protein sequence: CASSLGQLGTGELFF.

CDR3 residues: CAFTPRAGGETQYF. DNA of the CDR3: TGTGCCTTTACCCCCCGGGCGGGAGGGGAGACCCAGTACTTC. The chain is built from TRBV30 and TRBJ2-5, with 9 bases identical to TRBD2. Germline V gene lookup returns CDR1 GTSNPN and CDR2 SVGIG (reference sequence). V lost 7 bases to trimming and J lost 5 bases; unmatched junction nucleotides: 11. This CDR3 comprises 14 residues.

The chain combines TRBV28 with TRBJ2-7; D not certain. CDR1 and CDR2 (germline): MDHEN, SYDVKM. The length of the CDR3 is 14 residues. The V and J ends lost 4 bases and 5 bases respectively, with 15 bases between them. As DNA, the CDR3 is TGTGCCAGCAGTTCCGGCGGTTCTCTCGACGAGCAGTACTTC. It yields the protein CASSSGGSLDEQYF.

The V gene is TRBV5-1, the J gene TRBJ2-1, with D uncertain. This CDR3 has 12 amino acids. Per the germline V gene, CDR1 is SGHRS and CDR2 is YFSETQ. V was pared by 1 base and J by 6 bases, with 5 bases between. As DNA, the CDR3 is TGCGCCAGCAGCTTGAACAGCAATGAGCAGTTCTTC. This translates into CASSLNSNEQFF.

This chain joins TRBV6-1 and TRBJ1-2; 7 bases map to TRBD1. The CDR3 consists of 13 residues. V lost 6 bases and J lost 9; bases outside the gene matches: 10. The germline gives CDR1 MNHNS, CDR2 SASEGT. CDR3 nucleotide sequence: TGTGCCAGCAGAGAACAGGGGCGAGGAAGCTACACCTTC. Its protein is CASREQGRGSYTF.

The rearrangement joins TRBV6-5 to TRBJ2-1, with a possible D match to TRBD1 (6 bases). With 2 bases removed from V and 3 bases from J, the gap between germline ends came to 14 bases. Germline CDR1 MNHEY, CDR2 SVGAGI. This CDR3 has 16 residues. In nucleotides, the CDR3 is TGTGCCAGCAGTTACCCACAGGGAAGGGGCTACAATGAGCAGTTCTTC. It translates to CASSYPQGRGYNEQFF.

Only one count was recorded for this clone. The CDR3 region is CASSQDHRGGNQPQHF. In DNA, the CDR3 is TGTGCCAGCAGCCAAGATCACAGGGGGGGTAATCAGCCCCAGCATTTT. The chain combines TRBV4-2 with TRBJ1-5; TRBD1 agrees at 8 bases. V lost 0 bases, J lost 4 bases, and 5 bases stayed unmatched. Germline V lookup: CDR1 LGHNA, CDR2 YNFKEQ. This CDR3 has 16 residues.

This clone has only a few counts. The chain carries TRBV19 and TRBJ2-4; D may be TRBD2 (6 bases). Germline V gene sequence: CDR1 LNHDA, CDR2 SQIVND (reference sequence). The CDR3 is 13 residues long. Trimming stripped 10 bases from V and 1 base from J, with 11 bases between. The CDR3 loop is CATEGSAKNIQYF. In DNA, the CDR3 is TGTGCCACGGAGGGCTCTGCCAAAAACATTCAGTACTTC.

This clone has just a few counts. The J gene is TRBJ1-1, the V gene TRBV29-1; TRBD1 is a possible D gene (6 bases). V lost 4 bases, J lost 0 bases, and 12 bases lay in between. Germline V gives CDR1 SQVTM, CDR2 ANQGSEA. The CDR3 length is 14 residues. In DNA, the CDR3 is TGCAGCGTTGGGCGACAGGTCATGAACACTGAAGCTTTCTTT. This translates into CSVGRQVMNTEAFF. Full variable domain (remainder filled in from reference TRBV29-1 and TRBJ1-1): SAVISQKPSRDICQRGTSLTIQCQVDSQVTMMFWYRQQPGQSLTLIATANQGSEATYESGFVIDKFPISRPNLTFSTLTVSNMSPEDSSIYLCSVGRQVMNTEAFFGQGTRLTVV.

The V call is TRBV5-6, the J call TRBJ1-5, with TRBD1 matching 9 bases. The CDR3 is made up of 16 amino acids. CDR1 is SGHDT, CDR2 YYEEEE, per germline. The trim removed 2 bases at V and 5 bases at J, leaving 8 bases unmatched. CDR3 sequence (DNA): TGTGCCAGCAGCTTTGCCGGGACAGGGAGGGATCAGCCCCAGCATTTT. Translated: CASSFAGTGRDQPQHF. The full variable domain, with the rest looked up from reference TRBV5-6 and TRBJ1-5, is DAGVTQSPTHLIKTRGQQVTLRCSPKSGHDTVSWYQQALGQGPQFIFQYYEEEERQRGNFPDRFSGHQFPNYSSELNVNALLLGDSALYLCASSFAGTGRDQPQHFGDGTRLSIL.

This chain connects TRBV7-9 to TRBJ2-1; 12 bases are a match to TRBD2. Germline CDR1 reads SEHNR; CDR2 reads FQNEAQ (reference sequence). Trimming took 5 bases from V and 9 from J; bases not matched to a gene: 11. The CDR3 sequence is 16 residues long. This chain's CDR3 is CASSLKLAGGRAEQFF. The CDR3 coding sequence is TGTGCCAGCAGCCTCAAACTAGCGGGAGGCAGGGCTGAGCAGTTCTTC. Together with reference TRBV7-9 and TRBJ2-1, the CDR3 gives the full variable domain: DTGVSQNPRHKITKRGQNVTFRCDPISEHNRLYWYRQTLGQGPEFLTYFQNEAQLEKSRLLSDRFSAERPKGSFSTLEIQRTEQGDSAMYLCASSLKLAGGRAEQFFGPGTRLTVL.

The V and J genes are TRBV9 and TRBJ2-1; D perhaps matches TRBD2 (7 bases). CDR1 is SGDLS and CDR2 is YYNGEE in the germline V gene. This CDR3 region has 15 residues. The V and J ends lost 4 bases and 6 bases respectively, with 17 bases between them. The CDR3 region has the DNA TGTGCCAGCAGCACCCACAGGGTAGCGGGCAATGAGCAGTTCTTC. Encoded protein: CASSTHRVAGNEQFF.

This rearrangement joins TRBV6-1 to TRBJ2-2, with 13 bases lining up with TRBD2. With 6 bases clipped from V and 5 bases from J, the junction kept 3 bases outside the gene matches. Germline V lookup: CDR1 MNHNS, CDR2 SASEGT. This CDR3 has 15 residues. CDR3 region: CASSLGLAGTGELFF. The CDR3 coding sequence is TGTGCCAGCAGCTTGGGACTAGCGGGAACCGGGGAGCTGTTTTTT.

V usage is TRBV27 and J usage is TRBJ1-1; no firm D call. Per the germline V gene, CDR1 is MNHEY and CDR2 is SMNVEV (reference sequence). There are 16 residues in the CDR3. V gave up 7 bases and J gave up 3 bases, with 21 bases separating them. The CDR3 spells CASTSLSEPKDTEAFF. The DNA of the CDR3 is TGTGCCAGCACCTCTCTGTCAGAACCCAAAGACACTGAAGCTTTCTTT.